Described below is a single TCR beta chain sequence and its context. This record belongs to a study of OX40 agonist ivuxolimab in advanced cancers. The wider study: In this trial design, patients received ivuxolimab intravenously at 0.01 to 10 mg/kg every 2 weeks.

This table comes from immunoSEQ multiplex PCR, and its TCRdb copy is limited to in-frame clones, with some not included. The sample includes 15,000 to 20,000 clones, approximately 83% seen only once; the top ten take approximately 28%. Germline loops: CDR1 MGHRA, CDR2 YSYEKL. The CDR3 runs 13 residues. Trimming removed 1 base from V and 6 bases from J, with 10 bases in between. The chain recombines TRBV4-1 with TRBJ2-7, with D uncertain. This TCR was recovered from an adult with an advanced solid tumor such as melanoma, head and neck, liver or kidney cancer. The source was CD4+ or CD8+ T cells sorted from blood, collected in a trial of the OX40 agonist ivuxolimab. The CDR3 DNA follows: TGCGCCAGCAGCCAAGTGTCAGGTTCCGAGCAGTACTTC. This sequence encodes CASSQVSGSEQYF.